This T cell receptor beta chain originates from a study of beta chain features in type 1 diabetes. General study results and limits: When cDNA is sequenced, cells with high TCR expression could be over-represented.

Expressed TCRB transcripts were sequenced because the entire RNA isolate underwent reverse transcription. The table came from immunoSEQ multiplex PCR; TCRdb's copy has only in-frame clones and leaves some out. The sample carries 250,000 to 350,000 clones, 14% recorded once. Concerning this clone: Antigen: not known.

Germline-derived CDR1 and CDR2 are MNHNS and SASEGT. The CDR3 is 13 amino acids. V was pared by 6 bases and J by 7 bases, with 15 bases between. The TCR originated in a man aged 25-40 years in good health. Sequenced input: central memory CD4+ T cells from blood. This chain uses TRBV6-1 with TRBJ1-2; D is ambiguous. The CDR3 region is CASSLSGRIGYTF. The CDR3 DNA is TGTGCCAGCAGCCTCTCAGGACGTATTGGCTACACCTTC.